These 16 T cell receptor beta chains were sequenced from one sample in a study of shared clonotypes between healthy human individuals. Profiling relied on immunoSEQ multiplex PCR, and the TCRdb table lists in-frame clones only, not all of them. The sample gives roughly 590,000 clones, roughly 95% of which show up once; 0.095% to 0.12% is in the top ten. Terminally differentiated effector memory CD45RA+ cells were left out of the naive CD8 fraction, which was CD45RO-negative and positively selected for CCR7. Sequencing was carried out using naive CD8+ T cells sorted from blood. The receptors stem from a woman under 40 in good health.

The gene calls are TRBV7-6 and TRBJ2-2, with a weak D call TRBD1 (5 bases). Per the germline V gene, CDR1 is SGHVS and CDR2 is FNYEAQ. The ends were cut back, 5 bases at V and 2 bases at J, with 9 bases in the middle. The CDR3 consists of 14 residues. This CDR3 reads CASSADINTGELFF. As DNA, the CDR3 is TGTGCCAGCAGCGCGGACATAAACACCGGGGAGCTGTTTTTT.

This clone occurred once. The CDR3 DNA is TGCAGCGTTCTGGGGTCTAGAACCGGGGAGCTGTTTTTT. Translating gives CSVLGSRTGELFF. V is TRBV29-1 and J is TRBJ2-2; D is undetermined. Trimming took 5 bases from V and 5 from J, leaving 12 bases between them. The CDR3 spans 13 residues. Germline CDR1 SQVTM, CDR2 ANQGSEA.

This rearrangement joins TRBV7-8 to TRBJ2-5; D gene uncertain. This CDR3 comprises 16 residues. CDR1 SGHVS and CDR2 FQNEAQ come from the germline V gene. Deletions cut 1 base from V and 3 bases from J, with 15 bases between. CDR3 amino acids: CASSLGLFGDKETQYF. The CDR3 nucleotides are TGTGCCAGCAGCTTAGGTTTGTTTGGCGACAAAGAGACCCAGTACTTC.

The chain has TRBV6-5 and TRBJ2-7; D not resolved. The germline V gene encodes CDR1 MNHEY and CDR2 SVGAGI. CDR3 length equals 16 residues. Between the trimmed V and J ends, which lost 2 bases and 2 bases, there was a span of 16 bases. CDR3 residues: CASSYGGLGSTYEQYF. DNA for the CDR3: TGTGCCAGCAGTTACGGTGGCCTGGGCAGTACCTACGAGCAGTACTTC.

The rearrangement joins TRBV30 to TRBJ2-5, with 11 bases aligning to TRBD2. The DNA end lines up better with TRBJ2-7; the J call may be wrong. Germline V gives CDR1 GTSNPN, CDR2 SVGIG (reference sequence). The CDR3 covers 15 residues. DNA for the CDR3: TGTGCCTGGGTTCCTGGACTAGCGGGTTCCTACGAGCAGTACTTC. Encoded protein: CAWVPGLAGSYEQYF.

The chain recombines TRBV13 with TRBJ2-7; weak D call: TRBD2 (5 bases). V was clipped by 4 bases and J by 5 bases, with 18 bases between them. CDR1 and CDR2 (germline): PRHDT, FYEKMQ (reference sequence). CDR3 length equals 15 residues. For the CDR3, the DNA is TGTGCCAGCAGCTCCGGAGGTCCTGACTTCGACGAGCAGTACTTC. It is translated as CASSSGGPDFDEQYF. Complete variable domain (other parts from reference TRBV13 and TRBJ2-7): AAGVIQSPRHLIKEKRETATLKCYPIPRHDTVYWYQQGPGQDPQFLISFYEKMQSDKGSIPDRFSAQQFSDYHSELNMSSLELGDSALYFCASSSGGPDFDEQYFGPGTRLTVT.

V gene TRBV6-5 combines with J gene TRBJ2-1; no definite D call. Germline CDR1 and CDR2: MNHEY and SVGAGI. The CDR3 runs to 16 residues. Trimming shortened V by 2 bases and J by 1 base, and 12 bases separated the two germline ends. This CDR3 reads CASSYTKGSSYNEQFF. The CDR3 DNA sequence: TGTGCCAGCAGTTACACAAAGGGCAGTTCCTACAATGAGCAGTTCTTC.

This clone is a singleton in its sample. The chain uses TRBV28 and TRBJ2-1; 7 bases map to TRBD1. There are 16 residues in the CDR3. CDR1 and CDR2 (germline): MDHEN, SYDVKM. V was pared by 8 bases and J by 0 bases, with 10 bases of the junction left unmatched. This CDR3 is CASGTALESSYNEQFF. The DNA of the CDR3 is TGTGCCAGCGGGACAGCCCTGGAGAGCTCCTACAATGAGCAGTTCTTC.

The chain couples TRBV5-1 to TRBJ2-1, with 8 bases that match TRBD2. V shed 0 bases, J shed 7 bases, and the junction held 9 bases outside the gene matches. Per germline, CDR1 SGHRS and CDR2 YFSETQ. The CDR3 spans 16 residues. The CDR3 region is CASSLVSASGLNEQFF. The DNA for the CDR3 is TGCGCCAGCAGCTTGGTCTCCGCTAGCGGGTTAAATGAGCAGTTCTTC.

Of note for this clone: Distinct nucleotide sequences in the sample also encode this CDR3. CDR3 sequence: CASSLAGSYEQYF. The CDR3 nucleotides are TGTGCCAGCAGCTTAGCGGGCTCCTACGAGCAGTACTTC. This chain links TRBV11-2 with TRBJ2-7; no clear D gene. CDR3 length: 13 residues. V was shortened by 1 base and J by 0 bases, with 4 bases between the two germline ends. Germline-derived CDR1 and CDR2 are SGHAT and FQNNGV.

The J gene is TRBJ2-7, the V gene TRBV4-2; a possible D gene is TRBD2 (5 bases). The CDR3 loop spans 15 amino acids. Germline V gives CDR1 LGHNA, CDR2 YNFKEQ. V was shortened by 3 bases and J by 0 bases, with 12 bases between the two germline ends. The CDR3 coding sequence is TGTGCCAGCAGCCAGCTGAGCGGTAACTCCTACGAGCAGTACTTC. It encodes CASSQLSGNSYEQYF.

Details on this clone: This CDR3 is also generated by other DNA sequences in the sample. The V call is TRBV2, the J call TRBJ2-7; D may be TRBD1 (5 bases). This CDR3 comprises 13 residues. Looked up from germline, CDR1 is SNHLY and CDR2 is FYNNEI. V lost 4 bases to trimming and J lost 0 bases, with 7 bases between them. The CDR3 DNA sequence: TGTGCCAGCAGTGGAGACAGCTCCTACGAGCAGTACTTC. Its translation is CASSGDSSYEQYF.

This clone occurred once. The genes are TRBV28 and TRBJ2-5; tentative D call: TRBD2 (5 bases). CDR1 and CDR2 from the germline V gene are MDHEN and SYDVKM. This CDR3 comprises 13 residues. Trimming left V 10 bases short and J 10 bases short, with 22 bases between. CDR3 DNA: TGTGCCATCGACCGAGGACGGGGAGCTGGCCAGTACTTC. This encodes CAIDRGRGAGQYF.

This CDR3 reads CASSFGGGTYEQYF. CDR3 DNA: TGTGCCAGCAGTTTCGGGGGAGGGACCTACGAGCAGTACTTC. V is TRBV27 and J is TRBJ2-7, with TRBD2 matching over 7 bases. There are 14 residues in the CDR3. The germline V gene encodes CDR1 MNHEY and CDR2 SMNVEV (reference sequence). J was trimmed by 2 bases and V by 3 bases; bases with no gene match: 4.

The genes are TRBV15 and TRBJ2-1; 9 bases agree with TRBD1. The germline gives CDR1 LNHNV, CDR2 YYDKDF (reference sequence). The CDR3 loop spans 16 amino acids. V gave up 3 bases and J gave up 6 bases; unmatched junction bases: 9. CDR3 residues: CATSSLGQGGFNEQFF. CDR3 DNA: TGTGCCACCAGCAGCCTGGGACAGGGAGGTTTCAATGAGCAGTTCTTC.

The chain couples TRBV27 to TRBJ1-1; D is unclear. Trimming took 2 bases from V and 5 from J, leaving 12 bases between them. Germline loops: CDR1 MNHEY, CDR2 SMNVEV (reference sequence). CDR3 length: 14 amino acids. CDR3: CASSLLDGMTEAFF. The CDR3 bases are TGTGCCAGCAGTTTACTGGACGGAATGACTGAAGCTTTCTTT.